This T cell receptor beta chain was captured by sequencing in a study of response to subunit inactivated influenza vaccine. Study findings and constraints: The study's authors posited that every seasonal influenza vaccination enlists few new T cells.

As concerns this clonotype: Its antigen is unidentified.

TCRdb used MiXCR to reprocess the RT-PCR reads, holding one entry per CDR3 protein. The data contain 700,000 to 800,000 distinct CDR3 sequences, approximately 18% of them singletons. Germline loops: CDR1 KGHSH, CDR2 LQKENI. V was clipped by 0 bases and J by 0 bases, with 6 bases between them. This CDR3 is built from 14 residues. V usage is TRBV18 and J usage is TRBJ2-7; D not resolved. This sequence was found in a man over 45 who received an inactivated influenza vaccine. The source material was PBMCs from blood, sampled less than 6 days after vaccination. CDR3 protein: CASSPPSGSYEQYF. CDR3 DNA: TGTGCCAGCTCACCACCTTCAGGCTCCTACGAGCAGTACTTC. The complete variable domain, with remaining parts taken from reference TRBV18 and TRBJ2-7, reads NAGVMQNPRHLVRRRGQEARLRCSPMKGHSHVYWYRQLPEEGLKFMVYLQKENIIDESGMPKERFSAEFPKEGPSILRIQQVVRGDSAAYFCASSPPSGSYEQYFGPGTRLTVT.